The rows below give T cell receptor beta chains drawn from one sample of a study of T cell responses to AZD1222 COVID-19 vaccine. Sequencing used immunoSEQ multiplex PCR; TCRdb keeps in-frame clones, though not all of them. The table shows roughly 200,000 clones, with roughly 91% occurring only once. This material consisted of peripheral blood, taken 28 days after the second dose of the MenACWY control vaccine. All receptors derive from an adult who received the MenACWY meningococcal vaccine as a control. CDR3s leave out the opening cysteine and the closing phenylalanine or tryptophan.

>TRBV9|TRBJ1-4
ASSGSLSGEKLF
>TRBV12-3/TRBV12-4|TRBJ2-2
ASSPGQRGELF
>TRBV28|TRBJ1-2
ASSLYRVEGYT
>TRBV6-5|TRBJ1-2
ASNRDREGYT
>TRBV5-4|TRBJ2-7
ASSLADRGSYEQY
>TRBV10-3|TRBJ1-4
AISDTTNEKLF
>TRBV10-2|TRBJ1-5
ASSLGNQPQH
>TRBV29-1|TRBJ2-2
SVVGGGVNTGELF
>TRBV4-1|TRBJ2-3
ASSTPSTPEADTQY
>TRBV27|TRBJ1-4
ASRMTGSPEKLF
>TRBV6-2/TRBV6-3|TRBJ1-3
ASSPSLWDRAGNTIY
>TRBV5-4|TRBJ1-6
ASSSGGDRALSPLH
>TRBV4-1|TRBJ1-2
ASSQIQENYGYT
>TRBV6-6|TRBJ2-5
ASSARGSQETQY
>TRBV7-3|TRBJ1-4
ASSLLSSATSNEKLF
>TRBV5-1|TRBJ1-5
ASSLAGGNQPQH
>TRBV27|TRBJ1-1
ASSPRGQGNTEAF
>TRBV12-3/TRBV12-4|TRBJ1-1
ASSKPGPEAF
>TRBV18|TRBJ1-3
ASSLSGQVSGNTIY
>TRBV6-5|TRBJ1-3
ASTRGSGNTIY
>TRBV19|TRBJ1-3
ASSINEGESGNTIY
>TRBV5-1|TRBJ1-2
ASSLGPGGDGYT
>TRBV11-2|TRBJ2-7
ASSSTGQLGNKEQY
>TRBV5-4|TRBJ1-2
ASSLASGDGYT
>TRBV2|TRBJ1-4
AGWVRGPTNEKLF
>TRBV19|TRBJ1-5
ASRRTGVISNQPQH
>TRBV6-1|TRBJ2-3
ASSDSWGLAGGPGVDTQY
>TRBV7-9|TRBJ2-2
ASSFARGGNTGELF
>TRBV6-5|TRBJ1-5
ASSLGPQVGQPQH
>TRBV27|TRBJ1-1
ASSSLGTGFTEAF
>TRBV4-1|TRBJ1-1
ASSQATAAEAF
>TRBV4-3|TRBJ2-3
ASSQDRLASTDTQY
>TRBV15|TRBJ2-1
ATSSTGGSYNEQF
>TRBV29-1|TRBJ1-1
SVELSMNTEAF
>TRBV3-1/TRBV3-2|TRBJ1-4
ASSQDGTGEKLF
>TRBV5-1|TRBJ2-2
ASSLPPPGQRAGELF
>TRBV7-9|TRBJ1-2
ASSYTGGASYT
>TRBV6-6|TRBJ1-6
ASSDLTGSRSPLH
>TRBV19|TRBJ1-3
ASSSTSGNTIY
>TRBV5-4|TRBJ1-1
ASSSGHPEGEAF